This T cell receptor (beta chain) originates from a study of T cell changes during pregnancy in multiple sclerosis. CDR1 is MNHEY and CDR2 is SVGAGI in the germline V gene. V was pared by 6 bases and J by 1 base, with 3 bases between. The CDR3 sequence is 11 residues long. The protocol was immunoSEQ multiplex PCR, while the TCRdb copy is restricted to in-frame clones and leaves out a portion. The sample carries about 61,000 clones, around 89% recorded once. The material was peripheral blood, obtained in the first trimester of pregnancy. This TCR was recovered from a female donor in good health, enrolled as a control in a pregnancy study. The genes are TRBV6-5 and TRBJ1-1; no clear D gene. The CDR3 region is CASRRNTEAFF. The CDR3 DNA follows: TGTGCCAGCAGGAGGAACACTGAAGCTTTCTTT.